This entry lists 30 T cell receptor beta chains sequenced from one sample in a study of blood T cell repertoires in COVID-19. Some clones are missing from TCRdb's copy, which holds only in-frame ones; the method was immunoSEQ multiplex PCR. Of approximately 60,000 clones detected, about 87% appear once; the ten largest clones hold 6.9%. The material sequenced was peripheral blood. The receptors stem from a man between 60 and 75 years old with active or convalescent COVID-19.

The chain uses TRBV7-6 and TRBJ1-4; D might be TRBD1 (5 bases). The germline V gene has CDR1 SGHVS and CDR2 FNYEAQ. Trimming removed 5 bases from V and 8 bases from J, with 21 bases in between. The CDR3 is 16 residues long. The CDR3 loop reads CASSAPPGGRQEKLFF. The DNA for the CDR3 is TGTGCCAGCAGCGCACCGCCGGGGGGACGACAGGAAAAACTGTTTTTT.

This clone rates as medium-sized (0.01 to 0.1%). The rearrangement links TRBV5-1 to TRBJ2-2; no definite D call. Trimming cost V 0 bases and J 7 bases, with 13 bases left between them. Germline V gene lookup returns CDR1 SGHRS and CDR2 YFSETQ. This CDR3 is built from 15 residues. The DNA for the CDR3 is TGCGCCAGCAGCTTGGATTCTGGTCTCGGCGGGGAGCTGTTTTTT. It is translated as CASSLDSGLGGELFF.

On this clone: The same CDR3 can be traced to other DNA sequences in this sample. The chain couples TRBV7-2 to TRBJ2-7; 9 positions match TRBD1. The germline CDR1 and CDR2 sequences are SGHTA and FQGNSA. The CDR3 consists of 14 residues. The trim removed 3 bases at V and 3 bases at J, leaving 3 bases unmatched. The DNA of the CDR3 is TGTGCCAGCAGCTTGGGGACAGGGAACTACGAGCAGTACTTC. As protein: CASSLGTGNYEQYF. The full variable domain, completed using reference TRBV7-2 and TRBJ2-7, is GAGVSQSPSNKVTEKGKDVELRCDPISGHTALYWYRQSLGQGLEFLIYFQGNSAPDKSGLPSDRFSAERTGGSVSTLTIQRTQQEDSAVYLCASSLGTGNYEQYFGPGTRLTVT.

J is TRBJ2-5 and V is TRBV6-6; 9 bases line up with TRBD2. This CDR3 spans 15 amino acids. The V and J ends lost 6 bases and 2 bases, in that order; junction bases with no gene match: 7. Germline CDR1 reads MNHNY; CDR2 reads SVGAGI (reference sequence). In DNA, the CDR3 is TGTGCCAGCAGCGACCAGGGACTAGCACAAGAGACCCAGTACTTC. Its translation: CASSDQGLAQETQYF.

J is TRBJ2-1 and V is TRBV6-5; 11 positions agree with TRBD1. V gave up 6 bases and J gave up 8 bases; unmatched junction bases: 6. Looked up from germline, CDR1 is MNHEY and CDR2 is SVGAGI. The CDR3 extends over 14 amino acids. The CDR3 DNA reads TGTGCCAGCAGGGCCGGACAGGGGGCATATGAGCAGTTCTTC. It encodes CASRAGQGAYEQFF.

The V and J genes are TRBV21-1 and TRBJ1-5. TRBV21-1 is termed a pseudogene. The CDR3 runs 13 residues. The CDR3 DNA follows: TGTGCCAGCTATGAGAGAAGCAATCAGCCCCAGCATTTT. Translation: CASYERSNQPQHF.

The genes are TRBV9 and TRBJ2-2; the match to TRBD2 covers 8 bases. CDR1 is SGDLS, CDR2 YYNGEE, per germline. V lost 3 bases to trimming and J lost 6 bases; unmatched junction nucleotides: 7. The length of the CDR3 is 15 residues. The DNA for the CDR3 is TGTGCCAGCAGCGCCGGGACTAGAGGTTCCGGGGAGCTGTTTTTT. Translation gives CASSAGTRGSGELFF.

The chain uses TRBV19 and TRBJ1-4, with 11 bases that match TRBD1. CDR1 and CDR2 from the germline V gene are LNHDA and SQIVND (reference sequence). The CDR3 is 18 amino acids. V lost 3 bases to trimming and J lost 7 bases; unmatched junction nucleotides: 13. The CDR3 sequence: CASSILFGGQGVREKLFF. The CDR3 DNA sequence: TGTGCCAGTAGTATTTTATTCGGGGGACAGGGGGTGCGTGAAAAACTGTTTTTT.

The V gene is TRBV3-1 (or the pseudogene TRBV3-2), the J gene TRBJ2-5; 10 bases are a match to TRBD1. CDR3 length: 14 amino acids. Germline V gives CDR1 LGHDT, CDR2 YNNKEL (reference sequence). J was trimmed by 5 bases and V by 4 bases; bases with no gene match: 4. CDR3 nucleotides: TGTGCCAGCAGCCGACAGGGGGCGGGTGAGACCCAGTACTTC. It is translated as CASSRQGAGETQYF.

This chain connects TRBV27 to TRBJ2-5; 14 bases line up with TRBD2. The J segment lost 4 bases and the V segment lost 6 bases, leaving 7 bases of the junction unmatched. CDR3 length equals 16 residues. The germline V gene has CDR1 MNHEY and CDR2 SMNVEV (reference sequence). For the CDR3, the DNA is TGTGCCAGCAGAAATCGACTAGCGGGAGGGGTAGAGACCCAGTACTTC. Translated, it gives CASRNRLAGGVETQYF.

The chain recombines TRBV7-2 with TRBJ1-5; D is uncertain. Deletions cut 2 bases from V and 1 base from J, with 9 bases between. CDR1 is SGHTA and CDR2 is FQGNSA in the germline V gene. This CDR3 is built from 15 residues. The CDR3 loop is CASSLRTGSNQPQHF. The CDR3 nucleotides are TGTGCCAGCAGCTTACGGACGGGAAGCAATCAGCCCCAGCATTTT.

The chain joins TRBV7-8 to TRBJ2-7; TRBD1 agrees at 8 bases. This CDR3 has 15 amino acids. Germline assignment: CDR1 SGHVS and CDR2 FQNEAQ. V was pared by 3 bases and J by 4 bases, with 8 bases of the junction left unmatched. CDR3 amino acids: CASSLQGAFGYEQYF. DNA of the CDR3: TGTGCCAGCAGCTTGCAGGGGGCATTCGGGTACGAGCAGTACTTC.

The genes are TRBV7-2 and TRBJ2-5; no firm D call. V lost 0 bases to trimming and J lost 2 bases, with 10 bases between them. The CDR3 is 15 amino acids. CDR1 is SGHTA, CDR2 FQGNSA, per germline. The CDR3 protein is CASSLAQRRQETQYF. DNA of the CDR3: TGTGCCAGCAGCTTAGCGCAAAGGCGGCAAGAGACCCAGTACTTC.

The genes are TRBV12-5 and TRBJ1-3; D is undetermined. V was pared by 5 bases and J by 2 bases, with 7 bases between. The CDR3 extends over 13 amino acids. Germline V gene data show CDR1 as LGHNT and CDR2 as FRNRAP. The CDR3 loop reads CASGLLAGNTIYF. CDR3 DNA: TGTGCTAGTGGTCTCCTCGCTGGAAACACCATATATTTT.

V gene TRBV6-5 combines with J gene TRBJ1-4, with D tentatively TRBD1 (6 bases). The V end was cut by 2 bases, the J end by 4 bases, with 11 bases between. Germline CDR1 reads MNHEY; CDR2 reads SVGAGI. This CDR3 is built from 15 residues. CDR3 bases: TGTGCCAGCAGTTACACAACAGGGAGTAATGAAAAACTGTTTTTT. Translation: CASSYTTGSNEKLFF.

This clone was seen just once. The chain combines TRBV18 with TRBJ1-1; no clear D gene. The CDR3 sequence is 13 residues long. Per germline, CDR1 KGHSH and CDR2 LQKENI. Trimming cost V 3 bases and J 3 bases, with 8 bases left between them. CDR3 DNA: TGTGCCAGCTCACCCTCGGCGGACACTGAAGCTTTCTTT. This translates into CASSPSADTEAFF. Full variable domain (rest looked up from reference TRBV18 and TRBJ1-1): NAGVMQNPRHLVRRRGQEARLRCSPMKGHSHVYWYRQLPEEGLKFMVYLQKENIIDESGMPKERFSAEFPKEGPSILRIQQVVRGDSAAYFCASSPSADTEAFFGQGTRLTVV.

This clone was counted a single time. The chain uses TRBV27 and TRBJ1-6; D remains unclear. This CDR3 has 13 residues. Looked up from germline, CDR1 is MNHEY and CDR2 is SMNVEV (reference sequence). V shed 2 bases and J shed 6 bases, with 5 bases lying between them. Written as DNA, the CDR3 is TGTGCCAGCAGTTTAGGAGTTAATTCACCCCTCCACTTT. Translating gives CASSLGVNSPLHF.

The CDR3 is CASSSGQTTFNYGYTF. CDR3 nucleotide sequence: TGCGCCAGCAGCTCCGGACAAACTACCTTTAACTATGGCTACACCTTC. The J gene is TRBJ1-2, the V gene TRBV5-1; D might be TRBD1 (5 bases). This CDR3 has 16 residues. Between the trimmed V and J ends, which lost 3 bases and 1 base, there was a span of 16 bases. The V gene's germline CDR1 is SGHRS and CDR2 YFSETQ.

The rearrangement joins TRBV19 to TRBJ1-5, with TRBD1 matching 10 bases. The V and J ends lost 4 bases and 5 bases, in that order; junction bases with no gene match: 8. The CDR3 contains 16 residues. Germline CDR1 reads LNHDA; CDR2 reads SQIVND (reference sequence). CDR3 nucleotides: TGTGCCAGTAGTACTACCGGGACAGGGGATCATCAGCCCCAGCATTTT. Amino acids: CASSTTGTGDHQPQHF. The variable domain in full, completed from reference TRBV19 and TRBJ1-5, reads DGGITQSPKYLFRKEGQNVTLSCEQNLNHDAMYWYRQDPGQGLRLIYYSQIVNDFQKGDIAEGYSVSREKKESFPLTVTSAQKNPTAFYLCASSTTGTGDHQPQHFGDGTRLSIL.

CDR3 nucleotides: TGTGCCAGTAGTATTCCGGGAACGGACTATGGCTACACCTTC. It encodes CASSIPGTDYGYTF. The chain uses TRBV19 and TRBJ1-2; D uncertain. V lost 3 bases and J lost 3, with 11 bases in between. This CDR3 has 14 residues. Germline loops: CDR1 LNHDA, CDR2 SQIVND (reference sequence).

The rearrangement joins TRBV5-8 to TRBJ1-1; the D gene is possibly TRBD1 (6 bases). V dropped 4 bases and J dropped 5 bases, with 18 bases sitting between them. Germline V gene lookup returns CDR1 SGHTS and CDR2 YDEGEE. The CDR3 extends over 15 amino acids. The CDR3 region is CASSRSTGWGTEAFF. Here the CDR3 DNA reads TGTGCCAGCAGCCGTTCAACAGGGTGGGGGACTGAAGCTTTCTTT.

The genes are TRBV3-1 (or the pseudogene TRBV3-2) and TRBJ2-1, with 7 bases that match TRBD1. The CDR3 has 11 amino acids. Germline CDR1 is LGHDT and CDR2 is YNNKEL (reference sequence). The junction had 1 base not matched to a gene; V was cut back by 5 bases and J by 9 bases. CDR3 nucleotide sequence: TGTGCCAGCAGCGGGGACAGTGAGCAGTTCTTC. Its translation: CASSGDSEQFF.

In its sample, this clone was seen once. The rearrangement uses TRBV2 and TRBJ1-3; D perhaps matches TRBD1 (6 bases). V was cut by 5 bases and J by 9 bases, with 14 bases left in between. The CDR3 spans 13 residues. Germline values: CDR1 SNHLY, CDR2 FYNNEI. CDR3 bases: TGTGCCAGCAGTTTCACCCGGGACATCACCATATATTTT. This translates into CASSFTRDITIYF.

This clone was found once. The V and J genes are TRBV30 and TRBJ1-1; tentative D call: TRBD1 (5 bases). The germline V gene has CDR1 GTSNPN and CDR2 SVGIG (reference sequence). This CDR3 contains 13 residues. Trimming cost V 8 bases and J 5 bases, with 18 bases left between them. Here the CDR3 DNA reads TGTGCCGAAAGAAGGACAACCACAACTGAAGCTTTCTTT. Protein product: CAERRTTTTEAFF.

V usage is TRBV3-1 (or the pseudogene TRBV3-2) and J usage is TRBJ2-1; 9 nucleotides align to TRBD2. V trimming: 3 bases; J trimming: 5 bases; junction bases outside the gene matches: 2. Germline V gene sequence: CDR1 LGHDT, CDR2 YNNKEL (reference sequence). This CDR3 has 14 residues. CDR3 region: CASSQRLADNEQFF. The CDR3 DNA reads as TGTGCCAGCAGCCAGAGACTAGCGGACAATGAGCAGTTCTTC.

This chain links TRBV5-6 with TRBJ2-5, with TRBD2 matching over 14 bases. The CDR3 has 16 amino acids. The junction had 6 bases not matched to a gene; V was cut back by 2 bases and J by 6 bases. Germline-derived CDR1 and CDR2 are SGHDT and YYEEEE. The CDR3 spells CASSLSGLAGVQTQYF. As DNA, the CDR3 is TGTGCCAGCAGCTTATCGGGACTAGCGGGAGTTCAGACCCAGTACTTC. Complete variable domain (other parts from reference TRBV5-6 and TRBJ2-5): DAGVTQSPTHLIKTRGQQVTLRCSPKSGHDTVSWYQQALGQGPQFIFQYYEEEERQRGNFPDRFSGHQFPNYSSELNVNALLLGDSALYLCASSLSGLAGVQTQYFGPGTRLLVL.

This clone has only a few counts. The chain uses TRBV21-1 and TRBJ2-7; the table's D call, TRBD2, was not checked against the DNA. TRBV21-1 is tagged as a pseudogene. CDR3 size: 11 residues. CDR3 DNA: TGTGCCAGCAGCAGGGAGTACGAGCAGTACTTC. This gives the protein CASSREYEQYF.

V usage is TRBV25-1 and J usage is TRBJ1-4, with a weak D call TRBD1 (5 bases). CDR1 MGHDK and CDR2 SYGVNS come from the germline V gene. With 4 bases removed from V and 8 bases from J, the gap between germline ends came to 17 bases. This CDR3 contains 15 residues. CDR3 in amino acids: CASSAGRGFAEKLFF. In DNA form, the CDR3 reads TGTGCCAGCAGTGCCGGAAGGGGTTTCGCAGAAAAACTGTTTTTT.

This sequence joins TRBV7-2 and TRBJ2-7; TRBD1 matches 8 bases. This CDR3 has 16 residues. The V gene's germline CDR1 is SGHTA and CDR2 FQGNSA. V gave up 5 bases and J gave up 3 bases; unmatched junction bases: 12. The CDR3 here is CASSPRGGTGNYEQYF. CDR3 DNA: TGTGCCAGCAGCCCGCGTGGGGGGACAGGAAACTACGAGCAGTACTTC.

In regard to this clone: Distinct nucleotide sequences in the sample also encode this CDR3. The gene calls are TRBV5-1 and TRBJ2-7; 13 bases match TRBD2. CDR3 length: 15 residues. Germline CDR1 reads SGHRS; CDR2 reads YFSETQ. The trim removed 4 bases at V and 2 bases at J, leaving 3 bases unmatched. In nucleotides, the CDR3 is TGCGCCAGCAGCCCCGGGACTAGCGGGACCTACGAGCAGTACTTC. Encoded protein: CASSPGTSGTYEQYF.